This passage covers 26 T cell receptor beta chains from one sample sequenced in a study of T cells in Graves' hyperthyroidism and ophthalmopathy. TCR beta CDR3 region amplification was performed from RNA transcripts. HTBI primers were employed in a first-round RT-PCR of the TCR CDR3. A single record per CDR3 protein comes from TCRdb applying MiXCR to the multiplex PCR reads. The data show around 340,000 distinct CDR3 sequences, about 20% seen once. The material sequenced was blood. Source of these receptors: a woman between 50 and 59 years old with Graves' hyperthyroidism.

This clonotype was found many times. This rearrangement joins TRBV11-2 to TRBJ1-1; 7 bases agree with TRBD1. Unmatched junction bases numbered 13, after V lost 3 bases and J lost 3 bases. CDR3 size: 17 residues. Germline loops: CDR1 SGHAT, CDR2 FQNNGV. The CDR3 loop reads CASSFFRQGVIDTEAFF. CDR3 nucleotides: TGTGCCAGCAGCTTTTTCCGACAGGGTGTTATCGACACTGAAGCTTTCTTT.

The chain recombines TRBV7-9 with TRBJ1-2, with a possible D match to TRBD1 (5 bases). The germline V gene encodes CDR1 SEHNR and CDR2 FQNEAQ (reference sequence). This CDR3 contains 13 residues. Trimming shortened V by 1 base and J by 6 bases, and 9 bases separated the two germline ends. In DNA, the CDR3 is TGTGCCAGCAGCTTAGGACAGCCGGATGGCTACACCTTC. Translated: CASSLGQPDGYTF.

Many counts were recorded for this clonotype. The rearrangement joins TRBV27 to TRBJ1-6; 8 bases are a match to TRBD1. CDR3 length equals 14 residues. V shed 5 bases, J shed 10 bases, and the junction held 7 bases outside the gene matches. Per germline, CDR1 MNHEY and CDR2 SMNVEV (reference sequence). CDR3 region: CASSPGQGASPLHF. In DNA, the CDR3 is TGTGCCAGCAGTCCCGGACAGGGAGCATCACCCCTCCACTTT.

V usage is TRBV6-2 or TRBV6-3 and J usage is TRBJ2-7, with 11 positions matching TRBD1. The CDR3 totals 13 residues. Trimming removed 6 bases from V and 6 bases from J; junction bases left unmatched: 4. Germline values: CDR1 MNHEY, CDR2 SVGEGT. The CDR3 DNA follows: TGTGCCAGCAGAAGGACAGGGGGCTTCGAGCAGTACTTC. This translates into CASRRTGGFEQYF.

In this sample, this clonotype turned up many times. This chain links TRBV18 with TRBJ1-1; a weak D match, TRBD1 (6 bases). The germline V gene has CDR1 KGHSH and CDR2 LQKENI. CDR3 length: 13 amino acids. Between the trimmed V and J ends, which lost 8 bases and 3 bases, there was a span of 13 bases. The CDR3 is CASLRGGDTEAFF. DNA for the CDR3: TGTGCCAGCCTTAGGGGGGGTGACACTGAAGCTTTCTTT.

This clonotype was seen only a few times. The chain recombines TRBV7-9 with TRBJ1-6; D gene uncertain. CDR1 is SEHNR, CDR2 FQNEAQ, per germline (reference sequence). The CDR3 extends over 12 amino acids. V was shortened by 1 base and J by 10 bases, with 5 bases between the two germline ends. The CDR3 loop is CASSLDGSPLHF. In DNA, the CDR3 is TGTGCCAGCAGCTTAGATGGGTCACCCCTCCACTTT.

This clonotype was observed a few times. The gene calls are TRBV20-1 and TRBJ2-3; tentatively, D is TRBD1 (6 bases). Trimming pared 3 bases from V and 3 bases from J, leaving 16 bases between. The CDR3 consists of 15 residues. CDR1 is DFQATT and CDR2 is SNEGSKA in the germline V gene (reference sequence). For the CDR3, the DNA is TGCAGTGCTAGTTTATTCGGCAGGGGTACAGATACGCAGTATTTT. Protein product: CSASLFGRGTDTQYF.

The DNA for the CDR3 is TGTGCCAGCAGTTTATCGACAGGAGATCCAGAGACCCAGTACTTC. Its translation: CASSLSTGDPETQYF. The chain recombines TRBV27 with TRBJ2-5, with D possibly TRBD1 on 6 matching bases. Germline CDR1 and CDR2: MNHEY and SMNVEV (reference sequence). The CDR3 length is 15 residues. V gave up 0 bases and J gave up 4 bases, with 12 bases separating them.

This clonotype was observed a handful of times. The chain uses TRBV20-1 and TRBJ1-2, with 7 bases aligning to TRBD1. The junction had 11 bases not matched to a gene; V was cut back by 3 bases and J by 10 bases. The CDR3 runs 13 residues. Germline V gives CDR1 DFQATT, CDR2 SNEGSKA (reference sequence). The CDR3 nucleotides are TGCAGTGCTAGGGCTCCTAGACAGGGCTACTACACCTTC. Its protein is CSARAPRQGYYTF.

Notes on this clonotype: A much larger clone differs by one base, so this may be a read error. The V gene is TRBV12-3 or TRBV12-4, the J gene TRBJ1-1; tentatively, D is TRBD1 (5 bases). Trimming removed 7 bases from V and 10 bases from J, with 19 bases in between. This CDR3 is 13 amino acids long. The CDR3 reads CASTPGGRPGAFF. The CDR3 nucleotides are TGTGCCAGCACCCCTGGGGGGAGGCCTGGAGCTTTCTTT.

The chain is built from TRBV11-3 and TRBJ2-1; D unresolved. Germline CDR1 SGHNT, CDR2 YENEEA. This CDR3 contains 11 residues. The germline V and J ends were trimmed by 5 bases and 6 bases, with 5 bases remaining between them. DNA of the CDR3: TGTGCCAGCAGCGACTTCAATGAGCAGTTCTTC. It translates to CASSDFNEQFF.

This clonotype appeared a few times. This chain joins TRBV6-2 or TRBV6-3 and TRBJ1-2; D is uncertain. Trimming cost V 7 bases and J 2 bases, with 11 bases left between them. Per the germline V gene, CDR1 is MNHEY and CDR2 is SVGEGT. The CDR3 is 13 residues long. CDR3 protein: CASTITENYGYTF. Written as DNA, the CDR3 is TGTGCCAGCACCATAACAGAAAACTATGGCTACACCTTC.

This clonotype was detected only a few times. The V call is TRBV29-1, the J call TRBJ2-2; 11 bases align to TRBD2. This CDR3 spans 16 amino acids. V lost 4 bases and J lost 4; bases outside the gene matches: 8. Germline loops: CDR1 SQVTM, CDR2 ANQGSEA. The chain's CDR3 is CSVGGIAGGITGELFF. CDR3 bases: TGCAGCGTTGGCGGAATAGCGGGAGGGATCACCGGGGAGCTGTTTTTT.

This chain links TRBV6-1 with TRBJ1-5; D call uncertain. Trimming stripped 6 bases from V and 5 bases from J, with 11 bases between. The germline V gene has CDR1 MNHNS and CDR2 SASEGT. The CDR3 sequence is 13 residues long. CDR3 region: CASSVQNDQPQHF. The CDR3, as DNA: TGTGCCAGCAGCGTACAGAATGATCAGCCCCAGCATTTT.

The CDR3 reads CSTASGTTGELFF. The DNA of the CDR3 is TGTTCGACCGCTAGCGGGACTACCGGGGAGCTGTTTTTT. V and J are TRBV27 and TRBJ2-2; 9 bases fit TRBD2. The germline V gene encodes CDR1 MNHEY and CDR2 SMNVEV (reference sequence). The CDR3 runs 13 residues.

This clonotype was recorded many times. The V and J genes are TRBV24-1 and TRBJ2-7; 7 nucleotides match TRBD1. CDR1 KGHDR and CDR2 SFDVKD come from the germline V gene. V trimming: 2 bases; J trimming: 0 bases; junction bases outside the gene matches: 15. The CDR3 runs to 19 residues. Here the CDR3 reads CATSDSTGTATVSSYEQYF. The CDR3 DNA follows: TGTGCCACCAGTGATTCTACCGGGACAGCGACAGTCAGCTCCTACGAGCAGTACTTC.

This clonotype was picked up many times. V and J are TRBV5-5 and TRBJ2-1; 7 bases are a match to TRBD1. The CDR3 is 14 residues long. Germline V gives CDR1 SGHKS, CDR2 YYEKEE (reference sequence). With 0 bases clipped from V and 8 bases from J, the junction kept 5 bases outside the gene matches. CDR3 in DNA: TGTGCCAGCAGCTTGGAGGGGGCCCTCGATGAGCAGTTCTTC. Amino acids: CASSLEGALDEQFF.

This clonotype occurred once. This rearrangement joins TRBV4-1 to TRBJ2-5, with 16 bases that match TRBD2. V was clipped by 1 base and J by 5 bases; unmatched bases: 7. The V gene's germline CDR1 is MGHRA and CDR2 YSYEKL. There are 18 residues in the CDR3. CDR3 sequence: CASSQGPGTSGGGETQYF. CDR3 DNA: TGCGCCAGCAGCCAAGGCCCCGGGACTAGCGGGGGGGGGGAGACCCAGTACTTC.

This clonotype was seen repeatedly, ten times or more. V usage is TRBV3-1 and J usage is TRBJ2-5; D is unclear. CDR1 is LGHDT, CDR2 YNNKEL, per germline (reference sequence). V shed 2 bases and J shed 4 bases, with 17 bases lying between them. The CDR3 loop spans 16 amino acids. The CDR3 DNA reads TGTGCCAGCAGCCAACCCCTTTCCCGGAGAAGAGAGACCCAGTACTTC. This encodes CASSQPLSRRRETQYF.

This chain joins TRBV2 and TRBJ2-1; the match to TRBD1 covers 8 bases. The J segment lost 6 bases and the V segment lost 6 bases, leaving 10 bases of the junction unmatched. Germline CDR1 reads SNHLY; CDR2 reads FYNNEI. This CDR3 has 15 residues. The CDR3 is CASSLSDRGSNEQFF. CDR3 DNA: TGTGCCAGCAGCTTAAGTGACAGGGGTAGCAATGAGCAGTTCTTC.

The table lists this clonotype with a few counts. The chain carries TRBV12-5 and TRBJ2-2, with 7 nucleotides matching TRBD1. The trim removed 2 bases at V and 2 bases at J, leaving 2 bases unmatched. CDR3 length: 15 residues. Germline V gene data show CDR1 as LGHNT and CDR2 as FRNRAP. CDR3 coding DNA: TGTGCTAGTGGTTTGAGGGACAGTAACACCGGGGAGCTGTTTTTT. It yields the protein CASGLRDSNTGELFF.

Details on this clonotype: The junction differs from germline at one of its ends, possibly a read error. CDR3 protein: CASSLSYTDTQYF. The CDR3 DNA reads as TGTGCTAGCAGCCTTTCCTACACAGATACGCAGTATTTT. The J gene is TRBJ2-3, the V gene TRBV7-7; D not certain. In germline, CDR1 is SSHAT, CDR2 FNYEAQ (reference sequence). The CDR3 consists of 13 residues.

The V and J genes are TRBV2 and TRBJ2-7, with no clear D. Germline values: CDR1 SNHLY, CDR2 FYNNEI. The CDR3 loop spans 14 amino acids. V gave up 7 bases and J gave up 6 bases, with 19 bases separating them. The CDR3 nucleotides read TGTGCCAGCACCGTGACTGCTCCCTTCTCCGAGCAGTACTTC. This translates into CASTVTAPFSEQYF.

There are many counts of this clonotype. This chain joins TRBV14 and TRBJ2-5; D is perhaps TRBD1 (5 bases). Looked up from germline, CDR1 is SGHDN and CDR2 is FVKESK. CDR3 size: 13 residues. Trimming removed 3 bases from V and 5 bases from J, with 10 bases in between. The CDR3, as DNA: TGTGCCAGCAGCCACCAGGGAAGTGAGACCCAGTACTTC. Translated, it gives CASSHQGSETQYF.

V gene TRBV6-1 combines with J gene TRBJ2-7, with D perhaps being TRBD1 or TRBD2 (5 bases each). Trimming removed 7 bases from V and 1 base from J, with 8 bases in between. Germline V gene data show CDR1 as MNHNS and CDR2 as SASEGT. The CDR3 loop spans 12 amino acids. CDR3 sequence reads: CASKGESYEQYF. In nucleotides, the CDR3 is TGTGCCAGCAAAGGGGAGTCCTACGAGCAGTACTTC.

This clonotype was detected many times. This chain joins TRBV12-3 or TRBV12-4 and TRBJ1-1, with 7 bases lining up with TRBD1. Unmatched junction bases numbered 10, after V lost 4 bases and J lost 5 bases. The CDR3 contains 15 residues. The CDR3 coding sequence is TGTGCCAGCAGTTCACTTATGACAGGGTTGACTGAAGCTTTCTTT. This encodes CASSSLMTGLTEAFF.